The rows below give T cell receptor beta chains drawn from one sample of a study of blood T cell repertoires in COVID-19. Measured with immunoSEQ multiplex PCR; TCRdb has only the in-frame clones, and not every one. The sample contains fewer than 500,000 clones, roughly 90% of which appear only once. The sequenced material came from peripheral blood. Every receptor here comes from a woman aged 25 to 39 with active or convalescent COVID-19. CDR3s include the opening cysteine and the closing phenylalanine or tryptophan. D genes are given only for firm matches. Where a row states a size, it is once, few, many or the class of an expanded clone; other rows omit it.

clone size	CDR3 length	J gene	V gene	D gene	CDR3 DNA	CDR3 protein
NA	18	TRBJ2-7	TRBV6-6	NA	TGTGCCAGCAGTCGCCCCACCCGGATGGGGTACGGGGCCTACGAGCAGTACTTC	CASSRPTRMGYGAYEQYF
NA	15	TRBJ2-7	TRBV30	TRBD2	TGTGCCTGGAGATGGAGCGGGGGGCCATCCTACGAGCAGTACTTC	CAWRWSGGPSYEQYF
once	16	TRBJ2-7	TRBV11-2	NA	TGTGCCAGCAGCTTTGAACAGGGAGAGCGGTTTTACGAGCAGTACTTC	CASSFEQGERFYEQYF
NA	15	TRBJ1-3	TRBV7-9	TRBD1	TGTGCCAGCAGCCGCGGGACAGCCTCTGGAAACACCATATATTTT	CASSRGTASGNTIYF
NA	15	TRBJ2-2	TRBV4-1	TRBD2	TGCGCCAGCAGCCAAACGGGAGGGGTGACCGGGGAGCTGTTTTTT	CASSQTGGVTGELFF
once	14	TRBJ1-1	TRBV3-1/TRBV3-2	TRBD1	TGTGCCAGCAGCCAAGCTGGGACAGGGGCTGAAGCTTTCTTT	CASSQAGTGAEAFF
NA	16	TRBJ2-2	TRBV19	NA	TGTGCCAGTAGTAGGGACCGGGACTTCGGGGTCGGGGAGCTGTTTTTT	CASSRDRDFGVGELFF
NA	18	TRBJ2-3	TRBV19	TRBD2	TGTGCCAGTAGTATAGACCCACTAGCGGGAAGGTGGACAGATACGCAGTATTTT	CASSIDPLAGRWTDTQYF
NA	14	TRBJ1-6	TRBV11-2	TRBD1	TGTGCCAGCAGCCTCGGGACAGGGGTGTCACCCCTCCACTTT	CASSLGTGVSPLHF
NA	12	TRBJ1-1	TRBV2	TRBD1	TGTGCCAGCAGTGTGACAGGGACTGAAGCTTTCTTT	CASSVTGTEAFF
NA	16	TRBJ2-1	TRBV7-9	NA	TGTGCCAGCAGCTTAGTGTTGGTGGCTAGCAGAGTTGAGCAGTTCTTC	CASSLVLVASRVEQFF
few	14	TRBJ1-1	TRBV6-1	NA	TGTGCCAGCAGTGAAGGGTTTGGGCTCTCAGAAGCTTTCTTT	CASSEGFGLSEAFF
few	16	TRBJ2-2	TRBV4-1	TRBD2	TGCGCCAGCAGCCAAGAAGCGGGAGGAGTCACCGGGGAGCTGTTTTTT	CASSQEAGGVTGELFF
NA	15	TRBJ2-7	TRBV5-1	TRBD2	TGCGCCAGCAGCTTGGAAGGGACTACCCCGGGCGAGCAGTACTTC	CASSLEGTTPGEQYF
NA	15	TRBJ1-2	TRBV4-1	NA	TGCGCCAGCAGCCAAGGGGGACTGACGGTCTATGGCTACACCTTC	CASSQGGLTVYGYTF
NA	16	TRBJ2-3	TRBV3-1/TRBV3-2	NA	TGTGCCAGCAGCCGATCTGGTCGCGTCCCCACAGATACGCAGTATTTT	CASSRSGRVPTDTQYF
NA	14	TRBJ2-2	TRBV7-9	NA	TGTGCCAGCAGCTTACTCGAGGGTACCGGGGAGCTGTTTTTT	CASSLLEGTGELFF
NA	15	TRBJ2-7	TRBV27	TRBD1	TGTGCCAGCAGTTTAGGGACAGGGGGCAGCTCCGAGCAGTACTTC	CASSLGTGGSSEQYF
NA	11	TRBJ1-1	TRBV14	NA	TGTGCCAGCAGCCTGGGCTTGGCCGCTTTCTTT	CASSLGLAAFF
NA	15	TRBJ1-1	TRBV6-5	NA	TGTGCCAGCAGTAAACTGCTGGGAGTGAACACTGAAGCTTTCTTT	CASSKLLGVNTEAFF
few	16	TRBJ2-7	TRBV27	NA	TGTGCCAGCAGTTTACTGCTCGGCGGTCTCTCCTACGAGCAGTACTTC	CASSLLLGGLSYEQYF
few	17	TRBJ2-7	TRBV4-1	NA	TGCGCCAGCAGCCAGACCCCTCCCCGCGGGCGGAACTACGAGCAGTACTTC	CASSQTPPRGRNYEQYF
NA	18	TRBJ1-2	TRBV19	NA	TGTGCCAGTAGAAGTTCCGGAGGACTTACACCTACCCTCTATGGCTACACCTTC	CASRSSGGLTPTLYGYTF
NA	15	TRBJ1-1	TRBV18	TRBD1	TGTGCCAGCTCAAAACCGGGACAGGGGTTAACTGAAGCTTTCTTT	CASSKPGQGLTEAFF
few	13	TRBJ1-2	TRBV11-2	TRBD1	TGTGCCAGCAGCTTGGGACAGGCGGGGGACTACACCTTC	CASSLGQAGDYTF
NA	15	TRBJ2-1	TRBV4-1	NA	TGCGCCAGCAGCCAAGATGTTAATGCGAACAATGAGCAGTTCTTC	CASSQDVNANNEQFF
NA	14	TRBJ1-1	TRBV6-5	TRBD1	TGTGCCAGCAGTTACCAGGACAGGGGAACTGAAGCTTTCTTT	CASSYQDRGTEAFF
NA	14	TRBJ1-2	TRBV6-1	TRBD1	TGTGCCAGCAGTGAAGATTTTATTATGGGACAGAGATTATTC	CASSEDFIMGQRLF
NA	16	TRBJ1-1	TRBV7-2	TRBD1	TGTGCCAGCAGCCCCTACCTGACAGGGGGCCACACTGAAGCTTTCTTT	CASSPYLTGGHTEAFF
once	18	TRBJ2-1	TRBV15	TRBD2	TGTGCCACCAGCAGAGATCCCGAGCGGGAGCAGTCCTACAATGAGCAGTTCTTC	CATSRDPEREQSYNEQFF
NA	15	TRBJ1-1	TRBV5-1	TRBD1	TGCGCCAGCAGCTCCCTGACAGGGGCTAACACTGAAGCTTTCTTT	CASSSLTGANTEAFF
NA	15	TRBJ2-1	TRBV9	TRBD2	TGTGCCAGCAGCGTAGCTCCTAGCGGGATTCTAGAGCAGTTCTTC	CASSVAPSGILEQFF
NA	16	TRBJ2-1	TRBV7-9	TRBD2	TGTGCCAGCAGCCAAACGACTAGCGGGAGGATTAATGAGCAGTTCTTC	CASSQTTSGRINEQFF
few	15	TRBJ1-6	TRBV4-1	TRBD1	TGCGCCAGCAGGTCACCGGGACAGGGTAATTCACCCCTCCACTTT	CASRSPGQGNSPLHF
NA	15	TRBJ1-3	TRBV19	TRBD1	TGTGCCAGTAGTAAAACAGGGGGCTCTGGAAACACCATATATTTT	CASSKTGGSGNTIYF
NA	13	TRBJ1-1	TRBV6-1	NA	TGTGCCAGCAGTGAATTGTCCGGGGACTCCGAACCATTT	CASSELSGDSEPF
NA	14	TRBJ2-7	TRBV20-1	TRBD1	TGCAGTGCTAGTCCCGGGACAGGGACCTACGAGCAGTACTTC	CSASPGTGTYEQYF
NA	12	TRBJ2-3	TRBV2	NA	TGTGCCAGCATAGAGGGGGGGGATACGCAGTATTTT	CASIEGGDTQYF
NA	19	TRBJ1-3	TRBV21-1	NA	TGTGCCAGCAGCCGGCGGACAGGGGTCCAATTGGTTTCTGGAAACACCATATATTTT	CASSRRTGVQLVSGNTIYF
NA	13	TRBJ1-2	TRBV5-1	TRBD1	TGCGCCAGCAGCTTTGGGGACAGGGGCGGCTACACCTTC	CASSFGDRGGYTF
once	15	TRBJ2-2	TRBV11-2	NA	TGTGCCAGCAGCTTAGACGTCGCGAACACCGGGGAGCTGTTTTTT	CASSLDVANTGELFF
NA	16	TRBJ2-7	TRBV6-6	NA	TGTGCCAGCAGTTACTCGTTGTGGGGCTCGTACTACGAGCAGTACTTC	CASSYSLWGSYYEQYF
NA	14	TRBJ1-1	TRBV5-1	NA	TGCGCCAGCAGCACCGGACAGACAAACACTGAAGCTTTCTTT	CASSTGQTNTEAFF
once	13	TRBJ2-5	TRBV12-3/TRBV12-4	TRBD1	TGTGCCAGCAGTCAGGGACAGGGTGAGACCCAGTACTTC	CASSQGQGETQYF
NA	16	TRBJ2-7	TRBV5-8	NA	TGTGCCAGCAGCTTGTTGTCCGCCGCGGGGCCTTACGAGCAGTACTTC	CASSLLSAAGPYEQYF
NA	13	TRBJ1-1	TRBV3-1/TRBV3-2	NA	TGTGCCAGCAGCCAAGGATTGAGGACTGAAGCTTTCTTT	CASSQGLRTEAFF